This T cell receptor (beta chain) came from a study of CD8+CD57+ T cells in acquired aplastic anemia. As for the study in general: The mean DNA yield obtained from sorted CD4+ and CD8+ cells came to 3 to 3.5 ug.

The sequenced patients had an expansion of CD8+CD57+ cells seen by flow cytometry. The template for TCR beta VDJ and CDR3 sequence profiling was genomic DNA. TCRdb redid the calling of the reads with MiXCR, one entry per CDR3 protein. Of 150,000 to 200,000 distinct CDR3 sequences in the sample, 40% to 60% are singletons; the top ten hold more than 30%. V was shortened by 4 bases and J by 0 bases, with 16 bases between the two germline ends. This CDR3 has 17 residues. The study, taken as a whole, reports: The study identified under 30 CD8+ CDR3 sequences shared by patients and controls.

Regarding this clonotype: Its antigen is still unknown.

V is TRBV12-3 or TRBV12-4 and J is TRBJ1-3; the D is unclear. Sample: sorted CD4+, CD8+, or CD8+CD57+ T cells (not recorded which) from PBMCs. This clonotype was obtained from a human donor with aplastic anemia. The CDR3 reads CASSSPSRLSSGNTIYF. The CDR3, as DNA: TGTGCCAGCAGTTCCCCGTCGAGGTTAAGCTCTGGAAACACCATATATTTT.